The 26 T cell receptor beta chains given below trace back to one sample, sequenced in a study of beta chain features in type 1 diabetes. What was sequenced were expressed TCRB transcripts, since all of the isolated RNA had been reverse transcribed. Clones were read by immunoSEQ multiplex PCR, and TCRdb kept only the in-frame ones, dropping some. The sample includes more than 100,000 clones, around 9% of them seen just once. Overall study findings and caveats: Moderate but significant shortening of TCRB CDR3s was recorded in all four CD4+ subsets from Type 1 diabetes patients.

Their specific antigens are unknown. Sequences were obtained from central memory CD4+ T cells from blood. The receptors derive from a man aged 30 to 45 with type 1 diabetes.

This clone was counted a few times. V usage is TRBV11-2 and J usage is TRBJ2-1; a weak D match, TRBD2 (5 bases). The CDR3 extends over 13 amino acids. CDR1 and CDR2 from the germline V gene are SGHAT and FQNNGV. V was cut by 1 base and J by 7 bases, with 8 bases left in between. CDR3 protein: CASSLASWNEQFF. The CDR3 nucleotides read TGTGCCAGCAGCTTAGCTAGCTGGAATGAGCAGTTCTTC. The whole variable domain, filled in from reference TRBV11-2 and TRBJ2-1, reads EAGVAQSPRYKIIEKRQSVAFWCNPISGHATLYWYQQILGQGPKLLIQFQNNGVVDDSQLPKDRFSAERLKGVDSTLKIQPAKLEDSAVYLCASSLASWNEQFFGPGTRLTVL.

V gene TRBV30 combines with J gene TRBJ1-2, with a weak D call TRBD1 (5 bases). Germline assignment: CDR1 GTSNPN and CDR2 SVGIG (reference sequence). V lost 2 bases, J lost 4 bases, and 11 bases lay in between. This CDR3 spans 13 amino acids. The CDR3 nucleotides are TGTGCCTGGAGTCTTGACAGTGCCTATGGCTACACCTTC. Its translation: CAWSLDSAYGYTF.

The chain recombines TRBV5-6 with TRBJ2-4, with 8 bases that match TRBD1. Per germline, CDR1 SGHDT and CDR2 YYEEEE. This CDR3 region has 14 residues. V lost 4 bases, J lost 5 bases, and 5 bases stayed unmatched. The DNA of the CDR3 is TGTGCCAGCAGCACACGACAGGGGCAAAACATTCAGTACTTC. Translating it yields CASSTRQGQNIQYF.

The table lists this clone with a few counts. The rearrangement joins TRBV4-2 to TRBJ2-3; TRBD2 is a possible D gene (6 bases). Germline V gives CDR1 LGHNA, CDR2 YNFKEQ. The CDR3 totals 15 residues. V was shortened by 0 bases and J by 5 bases, with 12 bases between the two germline ends. The CDR3 reads CASSQDLQGLDTQYF. The CDR3 DNA is TGTGCCAGCAGCCAAGATCTCCAGGGACTAGATACGCAGTATTTT.

The V and J genes are TRBV5-4 and TRBJ2-7; 9 bases match TRBD1. The CDR3 is 13 residues long. V gave up 5 bases and J gave up 6 bases; unmatched junction bases: 6. CDR1 is SGHNT, CDR2 YYREEE, per germline (reference sequence). The CDR3 DNA reads as TGTGCCAGCAGGTCAACAGGGGGCAGCGAGCAGTACTTC. It specifies CASRSTGGSEQYF.

The sample holds a few counts of this clone. The gene calls are TRBV9 and TRBJ1-6; 9 positions agree with TRBD1. The trim removed 2 bases at V and 5 bases at J, leaving 5 bases unmatched. The CDR3 is 16 residues long. Germline CDR1 and CDR2: SGDLS and YYNGEE. The CDR3: CASSVRRDRDNSPLHF. The DNA of the CDR3 is TGTGCCAGCAGCGTCAGAAGGGACAGGGATAATTCACCCCTCCACTTT.

This clone was seen only a few times. The chain combines TRBV6-1 with TRBJ2-7, with 10 positions matching TRBD1. The CDR3 has 15 amino acids. The junction had 10 bases not matched to a gene; V was cut back by 7 bases and J by 4 bases. Per germline, CDR1 MNHNS and CDR2 SASEGT. Here the CDR3 DNA reads TGTGCCAGCACTCGGACAGGGGGGAACCATTACGAGCAGTACTTC. It codes for CASTRTGGNHYEQYF.

This clone appeared a few times. This chain links TRBV9 with TRBJ1-1; D is ambiguous. V was trimmed by 0 bases and J by 0 bases, leaving 12 bases between them. The germline CDR1 and CDR2 sequences are SGDLS and YYNGEE. The CDR3 is 16 amino acids. The chain's CDR3 is CASSVASSQLNTEAFF. The DNA of the CDR3 is TGTGCCAGCAGCGTAGCTTCCTCACAGTTGAACACTGAAGCTTTCTTT.

This clone occurred a few times. This chain links TRBV2 with TRBJ1-1; 8 nucleotides match TRBD1. V trimming: 4 bases; J trimming: 1 base; junction bases outside the gene matches: 8. This CDR3 has 16 residues. Germline CDR1 SNHLY, CDR2 FYNNEI. The DNA of the CDR3 is TGTGCCAGCAGTGCAGCTGAGACAGGGGAGAACACTGAAGCTTTCTTT. This encodes CASSAAETGENTEAFF.

On this clone itself: The same CDR3 is also encoded by other DNA sequences in this sample. The chain joins TRBV5-6 to TRBJ2-1; 7 positions match TRBD1. Trimming removed 2 bases from V and 0 bases from J; junction bases left unmatched: 2. The CDR3 totals 15 residues. Germline-derived CDR1 and CDR2 are SGHDT and YYEEEE. The CDR3 bases are TGTGCCAGCAGCTTAGGGGGCCTCTCCTACAATGAGCAGTTCTTC. Translated, it gives CASSLGGLSYNEQFF.

V is TRBV5-4 and J is TRBJ1-5; 7 nucleotides line up with TRBD1. Germline trimming cut 0 bases from V and 7 bases from J; bases unmatched to any gene: 7. Germline V gives CDR1 SGHNT, CDR2 YYREEE (reference sequence). CDR3 length: 15 amino acids. CDR3 sequence: CASSLVQGSSQPQHF. In nucleotides, the CDR3 is TGTGCCAGCAGCTTGGTACAGGGGTCTAGCCAGCCCCAGCATTTT.

This clone has just a few counts. The rearrangement uses TRBV6-5 and TRBJ2-5; 12 bases are shared with TRBD1. J gave up 4 bases and V 5 bases, and 5 bases lay outside the gene matches. There are 15 residues in the CDR3. The germline V gene encodes CDR1 MNHEY and CDR2 SVGAGI. CDR3 loop: CASSRDRGRRETQYF. In nucleotides, the CDR3 is TGTGCCAGCAGTAGGGACAGGGGGCGTCGAGAGACCCAGTACTTC.

The chain has TRBV4-2 and TRBJ2-5; the match to TRBD2 covers 8 bases. The CDR3 runs 15 residues. V lost 1 base to trimming and J lost 2 bases; unmatched junction nucleotides: 3. Per germline, CDR1 LGHNA and CDR2 YNFKEQ. Here the CDR3 reads CASSQGTSNQETQYF. Written as DNA, the CDR3 is TGTGCCAGCAGCCAAGGGACTAGCAATCAAGAGACCCAGTACTTC.

The chain uses TRBV7-8 and TRBJ2-3; 9 bases match TRBD1. V trimming: 3 bases; J trimming: 4 bases; junction bases outside the gene matches: 8. This CDR3 spans 16 amino acids. Germline CDR1 and CDR2: SGHVS and FQNEAQ. The CDR3 here is CASSLRQGGEADTQYF. DNA of the CDR3: TGTGCCAGCAGCTTGCGACAGGGGGGAGAGGCAGATACGCAGTATTTT.

This clone was detected only a few times. This chain joins TRBV28 and TRBJ1-2; 7 bases map to TRBD1. The CDR3 is made up of 12 amino acids. The V gene end was trimmed by 6 bases and the J gene end by 5 bases; junction bases not matched to a gene: 3. In germline, CDR1 is MDHEN, CDR2 SYDVKM. CDR3 sequence (DNA): TGTGCCAGCAGCGGGACAGATTATGGCTACACCTTC. It codes for CASSGTDYGYTF.

This clone was counted only a few times. The CDR3 reads CASSPRAINEKLFF. CDR3 in DNA: TGCGCCAGCAGCCCCAGGGCAATTAATGAAAAACTGTTTTTT. The chain has TRBV4-1 and TRBJ1-4; D perhaps matches TRBD1 (5 bases). There are 14 residues in the CDR3. Between the trimmed V and J ends, which lost 4 bases and 4 bases, there was a span of 10 bases. Germline lookup yields CDR1 MGHRA and CDR2 YSYEKL.

This sequence joins TRBV11-2 and TRBJ2-1, with 11 positions matching TRBD2. The CDR3 spans 16 residues. Per the germline V gene, CDR1 is SGHAT and CDR2 is FQNNGV. J was trimmed by 6 bases and V by 2 bases; bases with no gene match: 6. The CDR3 loop reads CASSLSLAGASNEQFF. CDR3 bases: TGTGCCAGCAGCTTATCACTAGCGGGGGCTTCCAATGAGCAGTTCTTC.

A few counts support this clone. The gene calls are TRBV4-2 and TRBJ1-6; D remains ambiguous. The CDR3 length is 15 residues. Per germline, CDR1 LGHNA and CDR2 YNFKEQ. V lost 0 bases and J lost 6, with 9 bases in between. The CDR3 DNA follows: TGTGCCAGCAGCCAAGATCAACACCTTAATTCACCCCTCCACTTT. Translating gives CASSQDQHLNSPLHF.

This clone has just a few counts. Here the CDR3 reads CASSLSQGSGGYTF. The CDR3 bases are TGTGCCAGCAGCCTCAGCCAGGGGTCCGGCGGCTACACCTTC. V and J are TRBV11-2 and TRBJ1-2, with TRBD1 as a possible D gene (6 bases). Germline CDR1 reads SGHAT; CDR2 reads FQNNGV. The CDR3 runs 14 residues. V was pared by 5 bases and J by 8 bases, with 18 bases between. The full variable domain, rest sourced from reference TRBV11-2 and TRBJ1-2, is EAGVAQSPRYKIIEKRQSVAFWCNPISGHATLYWYQQILGQGPKLLIQFQNNGVVDDSQLPKDRFSAERLKGVDSTLKIQPAKLEDSAVYLCASSLSQGSGGYTFGSGTRLTVV.

V and J are TRBV30 and TRBJ1-5, with a tentative D call TRBD1 (5 bases). The CDR3 is made up of 15 amino acids. Germline-derived CDR1 and CDR2 are GTSNPN and SVGIG (reference sequence). With 3 bases removed from V and 7 bases from J, the gap between germline ends came to 19 bases. The CDR3 spells CAWSEPGGARQPQHF. In DNA form, the CDR3 reads TGTGCCTGGAGCGAACCAGGCGGGGCGCGACAGCCCCAGCATTTT.

The chain combines TRBV2 with TRBJ2-5; 11 bases are shared with TRBD2. J gave up 5 bases and V 6 bases, and 8 bases lay outside the gene matches. Per the germline V gene, CDR1 is SNHLY and CDR2 is FYNNEI. The CDR3 extends over 15 amino acids. CDR3 nucleotides: TGTGCCAGCAGCCCTCTAGCGGGGGGCCGGGAGACCCAGTACTTC. Translated: CASSPLAGGRETQYF.

In this sample, this clone turned up a few times. V is TRBV6-6 and J is TRBJ2-5; no firm D call. The CDR3 extends over 14 amino acids. Germline-derived CDR1 and CDR2 are MNHNY and SVGAGI (reference sequence). The V end was cut by 5 bases, the J end by 5 bases, with 15 bases between. The CDR3 sequence: CASSPRLSPETQYF. Written as DNA, the CDR3 is TGTGCCAGCAGTCCACGACTCTCTCCGGAGACCCAGTACTTC.

The sample holds a few counts of this clone. The V gene is TRBV29-1, the J gene TRBJ1-1; a possible D gene is TRBD1 (5 bases). This CDR3 contains 13 residues. Deletions cut 3 bases from V and 9 bases from J, with 17 bases between. Germline CDR1 reads SQVTM; CDR2 reads ANQGSEA. CDR3 sequence: CSVEVRSEGKAFF. The CDR3 nucleotides read TGCAGCGTTGAGGTTCGTTCGGAGGGGAAAGCTTTCTTT.

The rearrangement links TRBV7-3 to TRBJ2-1, with 11 bases identical to TRBD1. The germline V gene has CDR1 SGHTA and CDR2 FQGTGA. The CDR3 is 16 amino acids. Trimming removed 1 base from V and 8 bases from J; junction bases left unmatched: 7. The CDR3 protein is CASSLNAGQGVDEQFF. CDR3 sequence (DNA): TGTGCCAGCAGCTTAAATGCGGGACAGGGGGTCGATGAGCAGTTCTTC.

This clone was seen more than once but under ten times. Here the CDR3 DNA reads TGTGCCAGCGCCGGGACAGGGGGGGGGACCCAGTACTTC. It yields the protein CASAGTGGGTQYF. The chain has TRBV27 and TRBJ2-5; 11 nucleotides agree with TRBD1. CDR1 is MNHEY, CDR2 SMNVEV, per germline (reference sequence). The CDR3 spans 13 residues. V lost 8 bases, J lost 7 bases, and 6 bases stayed unmatched.

The chain carries TRBV11-3 and TRBJ2-1, with TRBD2 matching over 12 bases. The V gene end was trimmed by 3 bases and the J gene end by 4 bases; junction bases not matched to a gene: 1. This CDR3 contains 15 residues. The germline gives CDR1 SGHNT, CDR2 YENEEA. The CDR3 sequence: CASSFGLAGYNEQFF. DNA for the CDR3: TGTGCCAGCAGCTTTGGACTAGCGGGGTACAATGAGCAGTTCTTC. Supplemented by reference TRBV11-3 and TRBJ2-1, the full variable domain reads EAGVVQSPRYKIIEKKQPVAFWCNPISGHNTLYWYLQNLGQGPELLIRYENEEAVDDSQLPKDRFSAERLKGVDSTLKIQPAELGDSAVYLCASSFGLAGYNEQFFGPGTRLTVL.